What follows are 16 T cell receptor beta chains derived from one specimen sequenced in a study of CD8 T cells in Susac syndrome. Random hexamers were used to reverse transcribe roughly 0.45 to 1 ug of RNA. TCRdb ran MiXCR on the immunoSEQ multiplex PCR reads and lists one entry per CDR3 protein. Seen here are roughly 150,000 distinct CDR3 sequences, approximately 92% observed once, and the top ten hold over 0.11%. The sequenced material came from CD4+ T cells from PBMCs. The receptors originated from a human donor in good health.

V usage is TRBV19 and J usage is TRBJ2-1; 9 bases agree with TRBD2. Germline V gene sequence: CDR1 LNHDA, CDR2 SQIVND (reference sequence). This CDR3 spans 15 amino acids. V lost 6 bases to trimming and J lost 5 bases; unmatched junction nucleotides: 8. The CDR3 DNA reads TGTGCCAGTAGCCAAGCGGGGGGCTACGACAATGAGCAGTTCTTC. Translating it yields CASSQAGGYDNEQFF.

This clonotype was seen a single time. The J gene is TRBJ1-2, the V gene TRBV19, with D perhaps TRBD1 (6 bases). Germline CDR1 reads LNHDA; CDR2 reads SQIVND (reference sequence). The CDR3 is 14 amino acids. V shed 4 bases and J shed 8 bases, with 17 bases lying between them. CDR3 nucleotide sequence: TGTGCCAGTAGTAATACACAGGGTGGAAGCGGCTACACCTTC. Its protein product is CASSNTQGGSGYTF.

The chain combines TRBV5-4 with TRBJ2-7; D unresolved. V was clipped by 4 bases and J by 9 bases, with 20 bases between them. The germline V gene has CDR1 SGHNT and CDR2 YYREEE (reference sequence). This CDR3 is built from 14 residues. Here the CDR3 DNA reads TGTGCCAGCAGCCTTAAATCGGATCGCGTCGGGCAGTACTTC. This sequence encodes CASSLKSDRVGQYF.

Here the CDR3 DNA reads TGCAGCGCAAAGAGACAGGAGAACACTGAAGCTTTCTTT. This translates into CSAKRQENTEAFF. The rearrangement links TRBV29-1 to TRBJ1-1, with D perhaps TRBD1 (6 bases). CDR3 length equals 13 residues. CDR1 is SQVTM, CDR2 ANQGSEA, per germline. V gave up 7 bases and J gave up 1 base, with 13 bases separating them.

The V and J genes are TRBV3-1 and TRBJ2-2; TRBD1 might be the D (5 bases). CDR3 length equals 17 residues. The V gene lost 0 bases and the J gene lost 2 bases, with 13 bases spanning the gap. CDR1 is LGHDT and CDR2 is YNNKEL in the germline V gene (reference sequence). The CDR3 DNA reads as TGTGCCAGCAGCCAAGATCAGGGTTCCGTCAACACCGGGGAGCTGTTTTTT. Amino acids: CASSQDQGSVNTGELFF.

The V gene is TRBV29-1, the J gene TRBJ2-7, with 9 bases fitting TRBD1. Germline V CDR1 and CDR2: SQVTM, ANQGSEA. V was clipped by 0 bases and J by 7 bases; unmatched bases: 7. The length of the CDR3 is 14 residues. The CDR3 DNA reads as TGCAGCGTTGAAGATGGACAGGGGAAGGGAGAGCAGTACTTC. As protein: CSVEDGQGKGEQYF.

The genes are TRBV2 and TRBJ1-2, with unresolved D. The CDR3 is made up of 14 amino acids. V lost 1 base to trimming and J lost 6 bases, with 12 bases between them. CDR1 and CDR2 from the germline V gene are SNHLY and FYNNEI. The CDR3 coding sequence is TGTGCCAGCAGTGAAGTGAAGGCCTGGGATGGCTACACCTTC. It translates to CASSEVKAWDGYTF. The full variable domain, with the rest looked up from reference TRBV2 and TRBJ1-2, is EPEVTQTPSHQVTQMGQEVILRCVPISNHLYFYWYRQILGQKVEFLVSFYNNEISEKSEIFDDQFSVERPDGSNFTLKIRSTKLEDSAMYFCASSEVKAWDGYTFGSGTRLTVV.

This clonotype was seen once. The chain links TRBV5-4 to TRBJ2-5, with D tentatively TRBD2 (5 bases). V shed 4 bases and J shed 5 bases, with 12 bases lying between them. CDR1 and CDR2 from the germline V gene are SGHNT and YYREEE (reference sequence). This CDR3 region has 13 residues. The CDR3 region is CASSRQEGETQYF. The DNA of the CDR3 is TGTGCCAGCAGCCGTCAAGAGGGTGAGACCCAGTACTTC.

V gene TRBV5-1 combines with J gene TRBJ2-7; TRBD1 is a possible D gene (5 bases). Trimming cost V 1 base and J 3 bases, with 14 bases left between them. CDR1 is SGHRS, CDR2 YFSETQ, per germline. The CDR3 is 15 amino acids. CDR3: CASSLLYGALYEQYF. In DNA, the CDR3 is TGCGCCAGCAGCTTGTTATATGGGGCTCTCTACGAGCAGTACTTC.

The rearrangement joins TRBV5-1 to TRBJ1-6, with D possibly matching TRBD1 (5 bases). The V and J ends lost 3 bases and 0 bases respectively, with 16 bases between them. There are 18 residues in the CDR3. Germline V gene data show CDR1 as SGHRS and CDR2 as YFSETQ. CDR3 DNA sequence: TGCGCCAGCAGCTATCAGGGATTTCCAAGCTCCTATAATTCACCCCTCCACTTT. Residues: CASSYQGFPSSYNSPLHF.

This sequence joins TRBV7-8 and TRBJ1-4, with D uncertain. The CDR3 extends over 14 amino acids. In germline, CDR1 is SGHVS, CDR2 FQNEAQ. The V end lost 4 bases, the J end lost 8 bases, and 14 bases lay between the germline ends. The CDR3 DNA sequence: TGTGCCAGCAGCTCTGGAACTATGGAGGAAAAACTGTTTTTT. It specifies CASSSGTMEEKLFF.

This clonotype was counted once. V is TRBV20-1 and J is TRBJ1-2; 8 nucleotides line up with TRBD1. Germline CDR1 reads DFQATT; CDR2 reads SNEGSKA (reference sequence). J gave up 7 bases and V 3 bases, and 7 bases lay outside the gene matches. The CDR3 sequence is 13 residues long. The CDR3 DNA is TGCAGTGCTAGGCCCAGGGGGCGGGCTGGCTACACCTTC. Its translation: CSARPRGRAGYTF.

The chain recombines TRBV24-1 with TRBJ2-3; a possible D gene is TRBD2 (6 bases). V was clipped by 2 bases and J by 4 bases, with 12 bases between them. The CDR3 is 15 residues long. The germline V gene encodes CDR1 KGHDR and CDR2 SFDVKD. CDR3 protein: CATSDSGTGADTQYF. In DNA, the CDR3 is TGTGCCACCAGTGATTCTGGTACGGGGGCAGATACGCAGTATTTT.

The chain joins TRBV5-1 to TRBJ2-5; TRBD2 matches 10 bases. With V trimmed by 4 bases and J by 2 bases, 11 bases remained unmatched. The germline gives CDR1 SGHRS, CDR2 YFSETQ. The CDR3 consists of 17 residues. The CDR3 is CASSPGTSDPSQETQYF. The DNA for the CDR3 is TGCGCCAGCAGCCCCGGGACTAGCGACCCATCTCAAGAGACCCAGTACTTC.

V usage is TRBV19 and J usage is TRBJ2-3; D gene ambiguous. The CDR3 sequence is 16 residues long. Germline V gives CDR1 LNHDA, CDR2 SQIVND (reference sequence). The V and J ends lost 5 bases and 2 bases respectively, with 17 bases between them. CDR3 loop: CASSAPIGRATDTQYF. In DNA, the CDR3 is TGTGCCAGTAGTGCCCCCATAGGCAGAGCCACAGATACGCAGTATTTT.

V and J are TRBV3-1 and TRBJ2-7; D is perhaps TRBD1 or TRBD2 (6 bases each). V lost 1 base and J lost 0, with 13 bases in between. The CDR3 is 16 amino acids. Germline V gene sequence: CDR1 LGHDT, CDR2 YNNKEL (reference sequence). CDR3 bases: TGTGCCAGCAGCCAAGGGGGGGCCGACATCTCCTACGAGCAGTACTTC. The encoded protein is CASSQGGADISYEQYF.